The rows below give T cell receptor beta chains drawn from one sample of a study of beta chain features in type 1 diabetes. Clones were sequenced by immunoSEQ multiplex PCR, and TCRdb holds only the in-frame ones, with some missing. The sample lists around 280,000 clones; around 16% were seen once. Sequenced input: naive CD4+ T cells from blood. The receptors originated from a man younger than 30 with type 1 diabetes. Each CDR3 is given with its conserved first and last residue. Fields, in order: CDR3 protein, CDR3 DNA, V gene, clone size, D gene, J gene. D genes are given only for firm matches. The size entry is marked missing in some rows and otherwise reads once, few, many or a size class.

CDR3: CASSREVDTEAFF
DNA: TGTGCGAGTAGCAGGGAAGTCGACACTGAAGCTTTCTTT
V: TRBV10-3
size: .
D: .
J: TRBJ1-1

CDR3: CASSLNRDSQLFF
DNA: TGTGCCAGCAGTTTAAATCGGGACAGCCAGCTGTTTTTT
V: TRBV28
size: few
D: TRBD1
J: TRBJ1-4

CDR3: CSARARRTSGIRETQYF
DNA: TGCAGCGCTAGAGCCCGACGGACTAGCGGGATCCGGGAGACCCAGTACTTC
V: TRBV29-1
size: .
D: TRBD2
J: TRBJ2-5

CDR3: CSVAGTSGSYEQYF
DNA: TGCAGCGTTGCAGGGACTAGCGGATCCTACGAGCAGTACTTC
V: TRBV29-1
size: few
D: TRBD2
J: TRBJ2-7

CDR3: CASSDLASGSGEQFF
DNA: TGTGCCAGCAGTGATCTTGCTAGCGGGAGTGGTGAGCAGTTCTTC
V: TRBV2
size: few
D: TRBD2
J: TRBJ2-1

CDR3: CASSSGSASYNEQFF
DNA: TGTGCCAGTAGTAGCGGGAGCGCCTCCTACAATGAGCAGTTCTTC
V: TRBV19
size: .
D: TRBD2
J: TRBJ2-1

CDR3: CASSKPEGQRNSPLHF
DNA: TGTGCCAGCAGCAAACCTGAGGGACAGCGTAATTCACCCCTCCACTTT
V: TRBV21-1
size: .
D: .
J: TRBJ1-6

CDR3: CASRPIAGVYEQYF
DNA: TGCGCCAGCAGGCCGATAGCGGGAGTCTACGAGCAGTACTTC
V: TRBV5-1
size: .
D: TRBD2
J: TRBJ2-7

CDR3: CASSSRERNEQFF
DNA: TGTGCCAGCAGTTCGCGGGAGCGCAATGAGCAGTTCTTC
V: TRBV6-4
size: few
D: TRBD2
J: TRBJ2-1

CDR3: CASSRTGGNYEQYF
DNA: TGTGCCAGCAGTCGGACAGGGGGCAACTACGAGCAGTACTTC
V: TRBV6-1
size: .
D: TRBD1
J: TRBJ2-7

CDR3: CSVGAEAFF
DNA: TGCAGCGTTGGCGCTGAAGCTTTCTTT
V: TRBV29-1
size: few
D: .
J: TRBJ1-1

CDR3: CASTPMGASNYGYTF
DNA: TGTGCCAGCACCCCTATGGGGGCAAGCAACTATGGCTACACCTTC
V: TRBV7-9
size: .
D: .
J: TRBJ1-2

CDR3: CASGDRGAGTEAFF
DNA: TGTGCCAGCGGAGACAGGGGTGCGGGCACTGAAGCTTTCTTT
V: TRBV2
size: .
D: TRBD1
J: TRBJ1-1

CDR3: CASSQDLRTSTDTQYF
DNA: TGTGCCAGCAGCCAAGATCTTAGGACTAGCACAGATACGCAGTATTTT
V: TRBV4-2
size: .
D: .
J: TRBJ2-3

CDR3: CASQDRTSYNEQFF
DNA: TGCGCCAGCCAAGACAGGACTTCCTACAATGAGCAGTTCTTC
V: TRBV5-1
size: few
D: .
J: TRBJ2-1

CDR3: CAWSGDRTNQPQHF
DNA: TGTGCCTGGAGTGGGGACAGAACCAATCAGCCCCAGCATTTT
V: TRBV30
size: few
D: TRBD1
J: TRBJ1-5

CDR3: CASSLGGFNEQFF
DNA: TGTGCCAGCAGTTTGGGAGGGTTCAATGAGCAGTTCTTC
V: TRBV28
size: .
D: TRBD2
J: TRBJ2-1

CDR3: CASSTNSGTGSTDTQYF
DNA: TGCGCCAGCAGTACCAACTCCGGGACAGGGAGCACAGATACGCAGTATTTT
V: TRBV23-1
size: .
D: TRBD1
J: TRBJ2-3

CDR3: CASSKLVYEQYF
DNA: TGTGCCAGCAGTAAACTTGTCTACGAGCAGTACTTC
V: TRBV28
size: few
D: .
J: TRBJ2-7

CDR3: CASSVVAGPNTGELFF
DNA: TGTGCCAGCAGCGTAGTAGCGGGACCGAACACCGGGGAGCTGTTTTTT
V: TRBV9
size: few
D: TRBD2
J: TRBJ2-2

CDR3: CASSLQGVSGNTIYF
DNA: TGTGCCAGCAGCCTACAGGGGGTCTCTGGAAACACCATATATTTT
V: TRBV9
size: once
D: TRBD1
J: TRBJ1-3

CDR3: CASSQRTSGNNEQFF
DNA: TGCGCCAGCAGCCAAAGGACTAGCGGAAACAATGAGCAGTTCTTC
V: TRBV5-1
size: .
D: TRBD2
J: TRBJ2-1

CDR3: CASSSGDRESEKLFF
DNA: TGCGCCAGCAGCAGCGGCGACAGGGAATCGGAAAAACTGTTTTTT
V: TRBV5-1
size: .
D: TRBD1
J: TRBJ1-4

CDR3: CASIQETQYF
DNA: TGTGCCAGCATACAAGAGACCCAGTACTTC
V: TRBV6-1
size: .
D: .
J: TRBJ2-5

CDR3: CSVGSGGGYTF
DNA: TGCAGCGTTGGATCGGGGGGTGGCTACACCTTC
V: TRBV29-1
size: few
D: .
J: TRBJ1-2

CDR3: CASSVQGGRAIETQYF
DNA: TGTGCCAGCAGCGTACAGGGCGGGAGGGCCATTGAGACCCAGTACTTC
V: TRBV9
size: .
D: TRBD2
J: TRBJ2-5

CDR3: CASSRGQGQAKNIQYF
DNA: TGCGCCAGCAGCCGCGGACAGGGGCAGGCCAAAAACATTCAGTACTTC
V: TRBV5-4
size: few
D: TRBD1
J: TRBJ2-4

CDR3: CASSQADRDEQYF
DNA: TGTGCCAGCAGCCAAGCGGACAGGGACGAGCAGTACTTC
V: TRBV7-9
size: few
D: TRBD1
J: TRBJ2-7

CDR3: CASSPLVEQPQHF
DNA: TGTGCCAGCAGTCCGCTTGTAGAACAGCCCCAGCATTTT
V: TRBV6-5
size: .
D: .
J: TRBJ1-5

CDR3: CASSPGVSAKNIQYF
DNA: TGCGCCAGCAGCCCCGGGGTTAGCGCCAAAAACATTCAGTACTTC
V: TRBV5-1
size: few
D: .
J: TRBJ2-4

CDR3: CASIVGRGTYEQYF
DNA: TGTGCCAGCATAGTGGGACGCGGGACCTACGAGCAGTACTTC
V: TRBV28
size: few
D: .
J: TRBJ2-7

CDR3: CAWSAGSRETQYF
DNA: TGTGCCTGGAGTGCCGGGAGCCGGGAGACCCAGTACTTC
V: TRBV30
size: .
D: .
J: TRBJ2-5

CDR3: CASSPGLAYNEQFF
DNA: TGTGCCAGCAGCCCCGGACTTGCCTACAATGAGCAGTTCTTC
V: TRBV7-2
size: few
D: .
J: TRBJ2-1

CDR3: CASSPVRGGNYGYTF
DNA: TGTGCCAGCAGCCCCGTTCGCGGGGGGAACTATGGCTACACCTTC
V: TRBV7-9
size: .
D: .
J: TRBJ1-2

CDR3: CASSPTDGASTDTQYF
DNA: TGTGCCAGCAGCCCAACAGACGGCGCTAGCACAGATACGCAGTATTTT
V: TRBV5-4
size: few
D: .
J: TRBJ2-3

CDR3: CASSYDGDGYTF
DNA: TGTGCCAGTAGTTACGACGGAGATGGCTACACCTTC
V: TRBV19
size: .
D: .
J: TRBJ1-2

CDR3: CAIPGLTAGVTYQETQYF
DNA: TGTGCCATCCCCGGACTAACCGCGGGGGTTACGTACCAAGAGACCCAGTACTTC
V: TRBV21-1
size: .
D: .
J: TRBJ2-5

CDR3: CASSSSPGGNYGYTF
DNA: TGTGCCAGCAGCTCAAGCCCAGGGGGTAACTATGGCTACACCTTC
V: TRBV7-2
size: few
D: TRBD1
J: TRBJ1-2

CDR3: CASSQGTGQGYYGYTF
DNA: TGCGCCAGCAGCCAAGGAACCGGACAGGGGTACTATGGCTACACCTTC
V: TRBV4-3
size: .
D: TRBD1
J: TRBJ1-2

CDR3: CASATSGRGYNEQFF
DNA: TGTGCCAGCGCGACTAGCGGGAGGGGTTACAATGAGCAGTTCTTC
V: TRBV7-9
size: .
D: TRBD2
J: TRBJ2-1

CDR3: CASSPRDSNQPQHF
DNA: TGTGCCAGCAGTCCCCGGGACAGTAATCAGCCCCAGCATTTT
V: TRBV6-6
size: few
D: TRBD1
J: TRBJ1-5

CDR3: CAWSDGTGKAFF
DNA: TGTGCCTGGAGTGATGGGACAGGCAAGGCTTTCTTT
V: TRBV30
size: many
D: TRBD1
J: TRBJ1-1